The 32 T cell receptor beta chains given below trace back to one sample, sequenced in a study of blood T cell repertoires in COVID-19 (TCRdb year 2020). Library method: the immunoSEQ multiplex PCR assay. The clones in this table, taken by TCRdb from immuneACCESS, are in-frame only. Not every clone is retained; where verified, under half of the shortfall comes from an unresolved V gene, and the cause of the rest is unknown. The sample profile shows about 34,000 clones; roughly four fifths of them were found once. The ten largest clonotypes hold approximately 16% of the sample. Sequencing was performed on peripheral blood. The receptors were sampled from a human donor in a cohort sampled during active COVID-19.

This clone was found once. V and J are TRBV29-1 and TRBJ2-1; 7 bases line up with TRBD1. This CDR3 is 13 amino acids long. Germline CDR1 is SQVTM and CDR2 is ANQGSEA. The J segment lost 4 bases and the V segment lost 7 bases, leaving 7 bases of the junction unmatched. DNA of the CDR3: TGCAGCGCCGGACAGGTATCTTACAATGAGCAGTTCTTC. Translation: CSAGQVSYNEQFF.

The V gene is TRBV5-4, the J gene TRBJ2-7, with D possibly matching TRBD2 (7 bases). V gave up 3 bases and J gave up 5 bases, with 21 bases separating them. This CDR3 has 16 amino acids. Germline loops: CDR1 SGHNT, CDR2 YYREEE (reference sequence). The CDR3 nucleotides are TGTGCCAGCAGCTCACCCATGGGGGGGGCTCGGGACGAGCAGTACTTC. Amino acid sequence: CASSSPMGGARDEQYF.

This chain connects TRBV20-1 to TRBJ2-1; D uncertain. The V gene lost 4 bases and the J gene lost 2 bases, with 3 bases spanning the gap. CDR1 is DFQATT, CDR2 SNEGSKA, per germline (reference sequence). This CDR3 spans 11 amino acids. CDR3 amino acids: CSATAYNEQFF. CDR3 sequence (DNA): TGCAGTGCTACCGCCTACAATGAGCAGTTCTTC.

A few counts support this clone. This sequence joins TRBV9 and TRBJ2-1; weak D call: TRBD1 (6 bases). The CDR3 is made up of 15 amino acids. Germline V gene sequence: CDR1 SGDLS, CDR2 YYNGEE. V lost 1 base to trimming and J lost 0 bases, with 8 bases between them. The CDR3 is CASSVTGSSYNEQFF. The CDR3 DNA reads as TGTGCCAGCAGCGTAACAGGGAGCTCCTACAATGAGCAGTTCTTC.

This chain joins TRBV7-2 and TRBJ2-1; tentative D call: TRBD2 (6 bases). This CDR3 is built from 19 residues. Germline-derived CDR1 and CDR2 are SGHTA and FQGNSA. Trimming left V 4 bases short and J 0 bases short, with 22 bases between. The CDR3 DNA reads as TGTGCCAGCAGCTCCTGGAGGGGCGGGCGGGGAAGCTCCTACAATGAGCAGTTCTTC. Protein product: CASSSWRGGRGSSYNEQFF. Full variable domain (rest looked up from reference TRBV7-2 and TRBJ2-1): GAGVSQSPSNKVTEKGKDVELRCDPISGHTALYWYRQSLGQGLEFLIYFQGNSAPDKSGLPSDRFSAERTGGSVSTLTIQRTQQEDSAVYLCASSSWRGGRGSSYNEQFFGPGTRLTVL.

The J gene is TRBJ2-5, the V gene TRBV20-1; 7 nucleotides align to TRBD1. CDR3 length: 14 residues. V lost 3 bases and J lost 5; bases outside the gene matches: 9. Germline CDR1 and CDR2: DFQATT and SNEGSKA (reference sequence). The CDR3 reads CSASALQGEETQYF. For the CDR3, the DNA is TGCAGTGCTAGTGCTTTGCAGGGGGAGGAGACCCAGTACTTC.

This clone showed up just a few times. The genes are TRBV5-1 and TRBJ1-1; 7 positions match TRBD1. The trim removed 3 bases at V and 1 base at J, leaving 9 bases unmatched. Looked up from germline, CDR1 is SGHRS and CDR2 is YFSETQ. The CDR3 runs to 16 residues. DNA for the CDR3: TGCGCCAGCAGCTCGGGGGACAGACGTCCGAACACTGAAGCTTTCTTT. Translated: CASSSGDRRPNTEAFF.

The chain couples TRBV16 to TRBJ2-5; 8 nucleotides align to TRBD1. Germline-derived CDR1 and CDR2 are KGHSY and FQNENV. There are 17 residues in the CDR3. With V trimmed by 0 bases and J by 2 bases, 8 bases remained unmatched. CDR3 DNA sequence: TGTGCCAGCAGCCAATCCATCCGACAGGGGCCTCAAGAGACCCAGTACTTC. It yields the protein CASSQSIRQGPQETQYF.

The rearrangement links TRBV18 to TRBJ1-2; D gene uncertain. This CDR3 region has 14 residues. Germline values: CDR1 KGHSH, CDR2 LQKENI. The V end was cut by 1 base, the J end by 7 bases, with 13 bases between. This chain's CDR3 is CASSPRGEASGYTF. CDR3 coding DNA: TGTGCCAGCTCACCACGAGGAGAAGCAAGTGGCTACACCTTC. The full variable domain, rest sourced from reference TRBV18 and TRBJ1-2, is NAGVMQNPRHLVRRRGQEARLRCSPMKGHSHVYWYRQLPEEGLKFMVYLQKENIIDESGMPKERFSAEFPKEGPSILRIQQVVRGDSAAYFCASSPRGEASGYTFGSGTRLTVV.

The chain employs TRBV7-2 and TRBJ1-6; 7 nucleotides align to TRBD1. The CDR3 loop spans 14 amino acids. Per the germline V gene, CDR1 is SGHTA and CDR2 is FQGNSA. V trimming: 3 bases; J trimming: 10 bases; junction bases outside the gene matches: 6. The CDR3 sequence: CASSFSTGWSPLHF. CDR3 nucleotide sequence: TGTGCCAGCAGCTTCTCGACAGGGTGGTCACCCCTCCACTTT.

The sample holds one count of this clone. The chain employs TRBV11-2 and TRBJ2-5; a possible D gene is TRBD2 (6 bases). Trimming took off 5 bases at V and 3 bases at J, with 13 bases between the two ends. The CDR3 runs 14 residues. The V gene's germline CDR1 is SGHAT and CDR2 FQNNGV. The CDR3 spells CASSGGVVKETQYF. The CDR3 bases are TGTGCCAGCAGCGGCGGGGTGGTCAAAGAGACCCAGTACTTC.

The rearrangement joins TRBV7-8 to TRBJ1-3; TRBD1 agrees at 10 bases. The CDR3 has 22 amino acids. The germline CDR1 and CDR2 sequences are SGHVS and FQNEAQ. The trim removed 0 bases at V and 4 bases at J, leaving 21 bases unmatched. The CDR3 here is CASSLARLLPGQGSEMGNTIYF. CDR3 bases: TGTGCCAGCAGCTTAGCGCGACTCCTTCCGGGACAGGGGTCAGAAATGGGAAACACCATATATTTT.

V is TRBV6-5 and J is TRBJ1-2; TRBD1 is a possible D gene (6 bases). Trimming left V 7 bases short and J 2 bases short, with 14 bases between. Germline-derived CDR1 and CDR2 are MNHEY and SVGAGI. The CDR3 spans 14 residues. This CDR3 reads CASNPTGINYGYTF. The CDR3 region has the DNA TGTGCCAGCAACCCAACAGGGATCAACTATGGCTACACCTTC.

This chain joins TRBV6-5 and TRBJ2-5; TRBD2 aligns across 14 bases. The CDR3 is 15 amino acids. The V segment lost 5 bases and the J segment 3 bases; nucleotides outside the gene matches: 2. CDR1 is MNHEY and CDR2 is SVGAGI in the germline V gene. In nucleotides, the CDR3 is TGTGCCAGCAGTCGACTAGCGGGAGGGGAAGAGACCCAGTACTTC. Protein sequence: CASSRLAGGEETQYF.

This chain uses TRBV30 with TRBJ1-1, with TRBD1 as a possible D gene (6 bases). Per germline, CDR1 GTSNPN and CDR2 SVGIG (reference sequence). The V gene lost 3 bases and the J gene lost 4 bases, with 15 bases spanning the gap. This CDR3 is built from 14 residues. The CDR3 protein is CAWRRAGGPTEAFF. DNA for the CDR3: TGTGCCTGGAGACGGGCCGGGGGGCCCACTGAAGCTTTCTTT.

The CDR3 region has the DNA TGCGCCAGCAGCCAAGTACAGGGGGCTGGGGGCCTCCTAAACATTCAGTACTTC. It encodes CASSQVQGAGGLLNIQYF. This chain links TRBV4-3 with TRBJ2-4, with 9 bases that match TRBD1. CDR1 is LGHNA and CDR2 is YSLEER in the germline V gene. This CDR3 comprises 18 residues. J lost 6 bases, V lost 1 base, and 13 bases had no gene match.

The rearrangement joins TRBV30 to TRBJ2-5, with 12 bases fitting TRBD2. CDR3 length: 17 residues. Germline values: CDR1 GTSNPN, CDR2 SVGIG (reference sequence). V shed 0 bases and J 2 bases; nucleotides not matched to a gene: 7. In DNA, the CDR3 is TGTGCCTGGAGTGTCGGGGCTAGCGGGAGGGTACAAGAGACCCAGTACTTC. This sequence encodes CAWSVGASGRVQETQYF.

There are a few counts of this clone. CDR3 sequence (DNA): TGTGCCAGCAGTTTATTACAAAACAAGAACACTGAAGCTTTCTTT. Translated: CASSLLQNKNTEAFF. The chain is built from TRBV27 and TRBJ1-1; D uncertain. Trimming left V 1 base short and J 1 base short, with 10 bases between. Germline lookup yields CDR1 MNHEY and CDR2 SMNVEV (reference sequence). The CDR3 consists of 15 residues.

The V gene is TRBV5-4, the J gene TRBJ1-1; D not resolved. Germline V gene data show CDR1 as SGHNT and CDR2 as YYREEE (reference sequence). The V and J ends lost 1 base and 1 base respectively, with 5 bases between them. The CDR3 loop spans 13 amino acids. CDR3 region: CASSLHTNTEAFF. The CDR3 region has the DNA TGTGCCAGCAGCTTGCACACGAACACTGAAGCTTTCTTT. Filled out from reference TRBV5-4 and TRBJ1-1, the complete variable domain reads ETGVTQSPTHLIKTRGQQVTLRCSSQSGHNTVSWYQQALGQGPQFIFQYYREEENGRGNFPPRFSGLQFPNYSSELNVNALELDDSALYLCASSLHTNTEAFFGQGTRLTVV.

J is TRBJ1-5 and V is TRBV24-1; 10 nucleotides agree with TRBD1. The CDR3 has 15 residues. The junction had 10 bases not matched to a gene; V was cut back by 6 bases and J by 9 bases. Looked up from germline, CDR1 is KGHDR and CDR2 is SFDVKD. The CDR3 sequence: CATSLDRGRPRPQHF. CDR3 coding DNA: TGTGCCACCAGTCTAGACAGGGGGCGGCCTCGGCCCCAGCATTTT.

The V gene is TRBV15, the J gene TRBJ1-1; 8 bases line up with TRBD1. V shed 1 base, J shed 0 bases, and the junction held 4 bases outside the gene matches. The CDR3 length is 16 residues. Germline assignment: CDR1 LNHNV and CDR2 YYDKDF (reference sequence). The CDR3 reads CATSRGTGKVNTEAFF. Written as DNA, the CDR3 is TGTGCCACCAGCAGAGGGACAGGGAAGGTGAACACTGAAGCTTTCTTT.

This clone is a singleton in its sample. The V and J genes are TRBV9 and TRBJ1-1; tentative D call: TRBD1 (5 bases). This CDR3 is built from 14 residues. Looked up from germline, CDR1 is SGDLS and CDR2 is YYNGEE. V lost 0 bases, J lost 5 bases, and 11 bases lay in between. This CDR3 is CASSVDSGGTEAFF. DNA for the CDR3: TGTGCCAGCAGCGTAGACAGTGGGGGGACTGAAGCTTTCTTT.

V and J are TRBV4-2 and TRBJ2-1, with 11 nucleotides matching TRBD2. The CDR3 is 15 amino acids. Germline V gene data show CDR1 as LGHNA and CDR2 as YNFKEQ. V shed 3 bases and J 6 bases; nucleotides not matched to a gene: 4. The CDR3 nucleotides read TGTGCCAGCAGCCAGCTACTAGCGGGGGTCAATGAGCAGTTCTTC. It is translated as CASSQLLAGVNEQFF.

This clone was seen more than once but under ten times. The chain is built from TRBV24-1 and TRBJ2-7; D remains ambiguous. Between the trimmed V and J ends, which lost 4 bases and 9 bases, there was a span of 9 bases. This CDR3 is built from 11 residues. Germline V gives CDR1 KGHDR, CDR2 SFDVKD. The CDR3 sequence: CATSDPGGQYF. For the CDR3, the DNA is TGTGCCACCAGTGACCCCGGCGGGCAGTACTTC.

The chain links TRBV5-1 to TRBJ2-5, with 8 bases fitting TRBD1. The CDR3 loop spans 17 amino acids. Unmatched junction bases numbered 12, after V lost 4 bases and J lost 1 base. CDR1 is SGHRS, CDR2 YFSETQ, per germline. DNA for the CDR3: TGCGCCAGCAGCCTGGGCAGGGGGCTTAGGACCCAAGAGACCCAGTACTTC. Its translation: CASSLGRGLRTQETQYF. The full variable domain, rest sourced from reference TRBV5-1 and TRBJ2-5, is KAGVTQTPRYLIKTRGQQVTLSCSPISGHRSVSWYQQTPGQGLQFLFEYFSETQRNKGNFPGRFSGRQFSNSRSEMNVSTLELGDSALYLCASSLGRGLRTQETQYFGPGTRLLVL.

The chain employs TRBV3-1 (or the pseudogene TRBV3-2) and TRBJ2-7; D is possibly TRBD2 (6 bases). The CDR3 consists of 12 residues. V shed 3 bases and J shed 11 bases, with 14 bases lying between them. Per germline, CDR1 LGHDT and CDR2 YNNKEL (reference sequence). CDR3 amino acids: CASSHPEGEEYF. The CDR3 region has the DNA TGTGCCAGCAGCCACCCGGAGGGTGAGGAGTACTTC.

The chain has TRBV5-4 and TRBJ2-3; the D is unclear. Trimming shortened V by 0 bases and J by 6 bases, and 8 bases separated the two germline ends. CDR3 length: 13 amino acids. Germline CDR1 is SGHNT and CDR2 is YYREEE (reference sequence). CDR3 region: CASSLADSDTQYF. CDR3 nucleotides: TGTGCCAGCAGCTTGGCCGACTCCGATACGCAGTATTTT.

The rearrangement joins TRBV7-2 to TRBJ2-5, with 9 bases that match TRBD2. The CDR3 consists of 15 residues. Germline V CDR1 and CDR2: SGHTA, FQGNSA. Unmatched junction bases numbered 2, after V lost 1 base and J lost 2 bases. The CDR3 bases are TGTGCCAGCAGCTTAGGGCTAGCGGGACAAGAGACCCAGTACTTC. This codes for CASSLGLAGQETQYF.

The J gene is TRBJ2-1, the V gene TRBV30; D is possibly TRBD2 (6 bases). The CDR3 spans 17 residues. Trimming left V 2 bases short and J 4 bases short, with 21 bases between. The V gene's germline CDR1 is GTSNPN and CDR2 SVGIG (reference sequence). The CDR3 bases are TGTGCCTGGAGTACCTCCCGTATTAGCGGCGGTTACAATGAGCAGTTCTTC. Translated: CAWSTSRISGGYNEQFF.

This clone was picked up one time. Written as DNA, the CDR3 is TGTGCCAGTAGTATTCGTGACAGCCCTAATGGCTACACCTTC. This translates into CASSIRDSPNGYTF. The J gene is TRBJ1-2, the V gene TRBV19; D perhaps matches TRBD1 (5 bases). Trimming removed 3 bases at V and 6 bases at J, with 14 bases between. The CDR3 length is 14 residues. CDR1 is LNHDA, CDR2 SQIVND, per germline (reference sequence).

The CDR3 DNA is TGTGCCAGCAGTGAATCGGGGGTAATTCCTCAGCCCCAGCATTTT. Its protein is CASSESGVIPQPQHF. The chain employs TRBV6-1 and TRBJ1-5; tentative D call: TRBD1 (5 bases). Trimming stripped 2 bases from V and 6 bases from J, with 14 bases between. Germline CDR1 is MNHNS and CDR2 is SASEGT. The CDR3 consists of 15 residues.

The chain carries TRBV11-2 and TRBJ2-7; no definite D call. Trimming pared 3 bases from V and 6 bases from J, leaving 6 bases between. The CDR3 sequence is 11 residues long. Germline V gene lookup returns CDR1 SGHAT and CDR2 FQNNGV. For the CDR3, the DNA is TGTGCCAGCAGCTTCGCGCTCGAGCAGTACTTC. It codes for CASSFALEQYF.